The T cell receptor (beta chain) described here comes from a study of blood T cell repertoires in COVID-19 (dated by TCRdb to 2018 to 2020). About the full investigation: Collaborator samples came from the United States, Italy and Spain and covered acute and convalescent phases of COVID-19. The prospective study material was composed of cDNA or gDNA derived from T cells, B-cell-depleted T cells, or PBMCs. Deeply sampled blood TCRbeta repertoires from subjects exposed to, actively infected with, or recovered from COVID-19 were included in the dataset. The repertoires were made available in a free public database intended to serve as a resource for research on the immune response to SARS-CoV-2. Samples were obtained from the ongoing ImmuneRACE study (first 160 participants) and from roughly 1,300 subjects provided by 6 global collaborators. Nearly every sample came with metadata listing a de-identified subject ID, COVID-19 status, age in years and sex. Where available, HLA class I and class II types were taken from metadata supplied by the sample provider and were not determined by assay-based typing. Points the paper makes about the study in general: The amount of clinical and demographic metadata varied by source and participant and was provided uncurated.

TCRbeta CDR3 regions were amplified from genomic DNA using the immunoSEQ Assay, a bias-controlled multiplex PCR. In the source study's methods: Nucleated cell counts per sample were estimated from amplification of reference gene primers within the assay. To quantify the absolute abundance of each unique TCRbeta CDR3 rearrangement, sequence reads were collapsed and filtered. For each sample, productive Simpson clonality was calculated by taking the square root of Simpson's diversity index across productive rearrangements. TCRdb's version of the immuneACCESS table is confined to in-frame rearrangements and falls short of the full clone set. An unresolved V gene accounts for under half of the shortfall where checked; the remainder is of unknown origin. From that table come the V and J calls and clone size; the DNA was used to work out D and trimming. The sample data list under 300,000 clones, and roughly 87% of these were observed just once. The top ten hold 10% to 15% of the sample.

As to this clone: This clone's antigen is unknown. There are no base qualities to consult, and no much larger clone falls within one base.

According to the germline V gene (reference sequence), CDR1 reads LNHDA and CDR2 reads SQIVND. V loses 4 bases at its end and J loses 8 bases; junction bases beyond the gene matches: 8. Spanning cysteine to phenylalanine, the CDR3 consists of 15 amino acids. The retained sequence is limited to the CDR3, 45 bases, with the frame set at the first base. Each collaborating institution followed its own protocols to collect whole blood in K2EDTA tubes. For TCRbeta analysis, collaborators shipped samples as frozen whole blood, isolated PBMCs, or DNA extracted from either of those sample types. The chain is assembled from TRBV19 and TRBJ1-6; 7 middle bases align to TRBD1. The sequence was collected from a human donor in a cohort sampled during active COVID-19. Sequenced input: peripheral blood. The sequenced DNA is TGTGCCAGTAGTACCTACAGGGGATCCTATTCACCCCTCCACTTT. This yields the protein CASSTYRGSYSPLHF.